The 27 T cell receptor beta chains given below trace back to one sample, sequenced in a study of response to subunit inactivated influenza vaccine. From the RT-PCR reads, TCRdb called clonotypes with MiXCR, one entry per CDR3 protein. The repertoire holds roughly 670,000 distinct CDR3 sequences, 14% seen once, with 7.5% to 8% in the top ten. The source material was PBMCs from blood, sampled 14 days before vaccination. The origin of the receptors is a man aged 50 to 59 who received an inactivated influenza vaccine.

This clonotype was seen only a few times. The chain has TRBV30 and TRBJ2-1; D uncertain. The V end was cut by 4 bases, the J end by 5 bases, with 12 bases between. In germline, CDR1 is GTSNPN, CDR2 SVGIG (reference sequence). This CDR3 spans 13 amino acids. As DNA, the CDR3 is TGTGCCTGGAAGGTTGGTCTCCACAATGAGCAGTTCTTC. Encoded protein: CAWKVGLHNEQFF.

The genes are TRBV7-2 and TRBJ1-3, with 9 bases identical to TRBD1. CDR1 is SGHTA and CDR2 is FQGNSA in the germline V gene. The CDR3 covers 14 residues. V shed 5 bases, J shed 6 bases, and the junction held 5 bases outside the gene matches. The DNA of the CDR3 is TGTGCCAGCAGCGTGGACAGGGGACAAAACACCATATATTTT. This translates into CASSVDRGQNTIYF.

There are many counts of this clonotype. This chain uses TRBV28 with TRBJ2-2, with D uncertain. Germline values: CDR1 MDHEN, CDR2 SYDVKM. The CDR3 has 12 residues. V was shortened by 2 bases and J by 5 bases, with 3 bases between the two germline ends. The CDR3 DNA sequence: TGTGCCAGCAGTTTAACAACCGGGGAGCTGTTTTTT. Translation: CASSLTTGELFF.

This chain uses TRBV12-3 or TRBV12-4 with TRBJ1-1; D remains ambiguous. CDR3 length equals 12 residues. The germline V and J ends were trimmed by 6 bases and 6 bases, with 11 bases remaining between them. The CDR3 sequence: CASSRIEAEAFF. The CDR3 coding sequence is TGTGCCAGCAGCCGAATAGAAGCTGAAGCTTTCTTT.

There are many counts of this clonotype. The rearrangement uses TRBV30 and TRBJ2-7; no clear D gene. Germline assignment: CDR1 GTSNPN and CDR2 SVGIG (reference sequence). This CDR3 is built from 14 residues. V lost 0 bases to trimming and J lost 3 bases, with 12 bases between them. Written as DNA, the CDR3 is TGTGCCTGGAGTGTGGACCGGGCCCTCTACGAGCAGTACTTC. Translation gives CAWSVDRALYEQYF.

This clonotype was detected only a few times. The chain joins TRBV14 to TRBJ2-1, with a weak D call TRBD2 (7 bases). The CDR3 consists of 21 residues. Germline CDR1 reads SGHDN; CDR2 reads FVKESK. The V and J ends lost 0 bases and 0 bases respectively, with 24 bases between them. The CDR3 loop reads CASSQENLGGRPLSSYNEQFF. The CDR3 DNA follows: TGTGCCAGCAGCCAAGAAAATCTGGGGGGGCGCCCCCTCAGCTCCTACAATGAGCAGTTCTTC.

The V call is TRBV4-3, the J call TRBJ1-2, with 9 bases identical to TRBD1. Trimming removed 2 bases from V and 4 bases from J; junction bases left unmatched: 8. The germline V gene encodes CDR1 LGHNA and CDR2 YSLEER. CDR3 length: 16 amino acids. CDR3 sequence reads: CASSQMDRGFSYGYTF. The CDR3 coding sequence is TGCGCCAGCAGCCAAATGGACAGGGGTTTCAGCTATGGCTACACCTTC.

The sample holds many counts of this clonotype. The chain employs TRBV4-3 and TRBJ2-4; the match to TRBD2 covers 9 bases. With V trimmed by 0 bases and J by 8 bases, 5 bases remained unmatched. The length of the CDR3 is 15 residues. Germline assignment: CDR1 LGHNA and CDR2 YSLEER. The CDR3 nucleotides read TGCGCCAGCAGCCAAGATGCTAGCGGGAAGGACATTCAGTACTTC. It encodes CASSQDASGKDIQYF.

This sequence joins TRBV7-2 and TRBJ2-4; the match to TRBD2 covers 8 bases. Germline CDR1 reads SGHTA; CDR2 reads FQGNSA. The CDR3 runs to 14 residues. The junction had 10 bases not matched to a gene; V was cut back by 5 bases and J by 10 bases. In DNA, the CDR3 is TGTGCCAGCAGCCCCCGGGAGGGGCGAACAATTCAGTACTTC. Encoded protein: CASSPREGRTIQYF. Looking up the rest from reference TRBV7-2 and TRBJ2-4 gives the full variable domain: GAGVSQSPSNKVTEKGKDVELRCDPISGHTALYWYRQSLGQGLEFLIYFQGNSAPDKSGLPSDRFSAERTGGSVSTLTIQRTQQEDSAVYLCASSPREGRTIQYFGAGTRLSVL.

The chain couples TRBV28 to TRBJ1-2; 9 nucleotides agree with TRBD1. This CDR3 comprises 13 residues. After removal of 6 bases from V and 6 bases from J, the junction contained 5 bases not matched to a gene. Germline lookup yields CDR1 MDHEN and CDR2 SYDVKM. The CDR3 DNA is TGTGCCAGCAGAATAACAGGGGGCGATGGCTACACCTTC. This gives the protein CASRITGGDGYTF.

This clonotype was observed a handful of times. V and J are TRBV5-1 and TRBJ2-2, with D hard to call. Germline V gene sequence: CDR1 SGHRS, CDR2 YFSETQ. The germline V and J ends were trimmed by 0 bases and 3 bases, with 9 bases remaining between them. CDR3 size: 15 residues. As DNA, the CDR3 is TGCGCCAGCAGCTTGGACACGCCCGACACCGGGGAGCTGTTTTTT. Amino acid sequence: CASSLDTPDTGELFF.

CDR3 DNA: TGCGCCAGCAGCCGTGGACTAGCGGTGACCTACGAGCAGTACTTC. It translates to CASSRGLAVTYEQYF. The chain has TRBV4-3 and TRBJ2-7, with 10 bases aligning to TRBD2. The V and J ends lost 4 bases and 2 bases, in that order; junction bases with no gene match: 5. The CDR3 length is 15 residues. Germline CDR1 reads LGHNA; CDR2 reads YSLEER.

This clonotype was recorded a few times. The chain recombines TRBV15 with TRBJ2-1; D may be TRBD1 (6 bases). The germline V gene encodes CDR1 LNHNV and CDR2 YYDKDF (reference sequence). The V end was cut by 4 bases, the J end by 4 bases, with 14 bases between. The length of the CDR3 is 15 residues. For the CDR3, the DNA is TGTGCCACCAGCACGGTTGGGGACATTTACAATGAGCAGTTCTTC. Its translation: CATSTVGDIYNEQFF.

This clonotype showed up many times. The genes are TRBV6-1 and TRBJ1-5; D is undetermined. V shed 6 bases and J shed 2 bases, with 8 bases lying between them. CDR3 size: 13 residues. Germline CDR1 MNHNS, CDR2 SASEGT. CDR3 in amino acids: CASSLLGNQPQHF. The CDR3 nucleotides are TGTGCCAGCAGCCTCCTTGGCAATCAGCCCCAGCATTTT.

The V call is TRBV11-2, the J call TRBJ2-1; 10 bases are a match to TRBD2. Germline lookup yields CDR1 SGHAT and CDR2 FQNNGV. The CDR3 runs to 18 residues. With 2 bases clipped from V and 1 base from J, the junction kept 8 bases outside the gene matches. As DNA, the CDR3 is TGTGCCAGCAGCTTAATAGCGGGGGGCCCACATTCCTACAATGAGCAGTTCTTC. The encoded protein is CASSLIAGGPHSYNEQFF.

The chain combines TRBV16 with TRBJ2-5; D is ambiguous. The V gene lost 3 bases and the J gene lost 5 bases, with 16 bases spanning the gap. The CDR3 loop spans 15 amino acids. CDR1 and CDR2 (germline): KGHSY, FQNENV. The DNA of the CDR3 is TGTGCCAGCAGCCAGTCTCCTCCGGTTTGGGAGACCCAGTACTTC. Its protein is CASSQSPPVWETQYF. The whole variable domain, remainder taken from reference TRBV16 and TRBJ2-5, is GEEVAQTPKHLVRGEGQKAKLYCAPIKGHSYVFWYQQVLKNEFKFLISFQNENVFDETGMPKERFSAKCLPNSPCSLEIQATKLEDSAVYFCASSQSPPVWETQYFGPGTRLLVL.

This clonotype was seen many times. This CDR3 is CASSLAKNTGELFF. CDR3 DNA sequence: TGTGCCAGCAGCTTGGCCAAGAACACCGGGGAGCTGTTTTTT. The chain has TRBV5-4 and TRBJ2-2; no clear D. The CDR3 has 14 amino acids. Deletions cut 0 bases from V and 1 base from J, with 4 bases between. CDR1 is SGHNT and CDR2 is YYREEE in the germline V gene (reference sequence). Together with reference TRBV5-4 and TRBJ2-2, the CDR3 gives the full variable domain: ETGVTQSPTHLIKTRGQQVTLRCSSQSGHNTVSWYQQALGQGPQFIFQYYREEENGRGNFPPRFSGLQFPNYSSELNVNALELDDSALYLCASSLAKNTGELFFGEGSRLTVL.

This clonotype was counted many times. In nucleotides, the CDR3 is TGCGCCAGCAGATGGGCCGGGGAGACCCAGTACTTC. This encodes CASRWAGETQYF. The chain couples TRBV5-1 to TRBJ2-5; D is undetermined. This CDR3 is 12 amino acids long. With 5 bases removed from V and 5 bases from J, the gap between germline ends came to 10 bases. The germline V gene has CDR1 SGHRS and CDR2 YFSETQ.

This clonotype was detected a few times. The chain combines TRBV7-2 with TRBJ2-7, with a possible D match to TRBD1 (5 bases). Trimming took 1 base from V and 4 from J, leaving 17 bases between them. Germline V gives CDR1 SGHTA, CDR2 FQGNSA. This CDR3 spans 16 amino acids. CDR3 protein: CASSLVNIGASYEQYF. The CDR3 bases are TGTGCCAGCAGCTTAGTGAACATAGGGGCTTCATACGAGCAGTACTTC.

There are a few counts of this clonotype. This chain uses TRBV4-3 with TRBJ2-7; D is perhaps TRBD1 (7 bases). V gave up 2 bases and J gave up 3 bases, with 14 bases separating them. Germline V gives CDR1 LGHNA, CDR2 YSLEER. The CDR3 runs to 15 residues. CDR3: CASSQSGGGIYEQYF. CDR3 nucleotide sequence: TGCGCCAGCAGCCAAAGCGGAGGGGGCATCTACGAGCAGTACTTC.

This clonotype was recorded many times. The chain employs TRBV20-1 and TRBJ1-5, with TRBD1 matching 8 bases. The germline CDR1 and CDR2 sequences are DFQATT and SNEGSKA (reference sequence). CDR3 length: 14 amino acids. Unmatched junction bases numbered 6, after V lost 4 bases and J lost 4 bases. The CDR3 DNA follows: TGCAGTGCTACACAGGGGGGCCTAAATCAGCCCCAGCATTTT. This sequence encodes CSATQGGLNQPQHF.

This chain links TRBV20-1 with TRBJ1-4; perhaps TRBD1 as D (5 bases). V lost 3 bases and J 7 bases, leaving 15 bases between the germline ends. The germline V gene encodes CDR1 DFQATT and CDR2 SNEGSKA (reference sequence). This CDR3 is built from 14 residues. The CDR3: CSASSGQGPEKLFF. CDR3 nucleotides: TGCAGTGCTAGTTCTGGCCAGGGCCCTGAAAAACTGTTTTTT.

This clonotype came up a few times. The V gene is TRBV5-1, the J gene TRBJ1-1; the D is unclear. CDR1 and CDR2 from the germline V gene are SGHRS and YFSETQ. The CDR3 totals 15 residues. The V end lost 0 bases, the J end lost 1 base, and 10 bases lay between the germline ends. For the CDR3, the DNA is TGCGCCAGCAGCTTGGCCGGGAGTAAGAACACTGAAGCTTTCTTT. Protein: CASSLAGSKNTEAFF.

The chain combines TRBV12-3 or TRBV12-4 with TRBJ2-7; D is ambiguous. CDR3 length equals 11 residues. V lost 1 base to trimming and J lost 6 bases, with 4 bases between them. CDR3 sequence (DNA): TGTGCCAGCAGTTTAGATGCCGAGCAGTACTTC. Translating gives CASSLDAEQYF.

The V call is TRBV7-4, the J call TRBJ2-3, with 15 bases matching TRBD2. CDR1 SGHVT and CDR2 SQSDAQ come from the germline V gene. This CDR3 region has 16 residues. V gave up 4 bases and J gave up 5 bases; unmatched junction bases: 4. The CDR3 sequence: CASSSGLAGGGDTQYF. CDR3 bases: TGTGCCAGCAGCTCCGGACTAGCGGGGGGGGGAGATACGCAGTATTTT. The whole variable domain, remainder taken from reference TRBV7-4 and TRBJ2-3, is GAGVSQSPRYKVAKRGRDVALRCDSISGHVTLYWYRQTLGQGSEVLTYSQSDAQRDKSGRPSGRFSAERPERSVSTLKIQRTEQGDSAVYLCASSSGLAGGGDTQYFGPGTRLTVL.

This clonotype has only a few counts. The gene calls are TRBV3-1 and TRBJ2-7; maybe TRBD1 (6 bases). Germline assignment: CDR1 LGHDT and CDR2 YNNKEL (reference sequence). This CDR3 has 17 amino acids. V was trimmed by 5 bases and J by 0 bases, leaving 20 bases between them. In DNA, the CDR3 is TGTGCCAGCAGCAGAGGAGGCCTAGGGGGAAGCTCCTACGAGCAGTACTTC. It translates to CASSRGGLGGSSYEQYF.

The chain joins TRBV7-2 to TRBJ1-3; D is uncertain. This CDR3 region has 15 residues. Germline CDR1 SGHTA, CDR2 FQGNSA. Trimming took 1 base from V and 4 from J, leaving 11 bases between them. CDR3 DNA: TGTGCCAGCAGCTTAGATATGGGTTCAGGAAACACCATATATTTT. Its translation is CASSLDMGSGNTIYF.